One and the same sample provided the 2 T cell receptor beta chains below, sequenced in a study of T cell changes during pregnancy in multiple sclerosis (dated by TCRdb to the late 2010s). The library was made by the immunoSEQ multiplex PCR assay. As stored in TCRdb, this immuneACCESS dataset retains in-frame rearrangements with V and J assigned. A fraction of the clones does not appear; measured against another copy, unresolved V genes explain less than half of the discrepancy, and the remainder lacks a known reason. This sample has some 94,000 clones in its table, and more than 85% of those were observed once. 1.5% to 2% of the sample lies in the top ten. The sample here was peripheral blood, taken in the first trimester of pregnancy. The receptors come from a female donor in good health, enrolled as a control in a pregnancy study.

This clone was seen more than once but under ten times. The chain's CDR3 is CASSQDAVNYGYTF. CDR3 bases: TGCGCCAGCAGCCAAGATGCGGTAAACTATGGCTACACCTTC. The chain recombines TRBV4-3 with TRBJ1-2; no firm D call. Deletions cut 0 bases from V and 2 bases from J, with 7 bases between. Germline CDR1 and CDR2: LGHNA and YSLEER. The CDR3 has 14 residues.

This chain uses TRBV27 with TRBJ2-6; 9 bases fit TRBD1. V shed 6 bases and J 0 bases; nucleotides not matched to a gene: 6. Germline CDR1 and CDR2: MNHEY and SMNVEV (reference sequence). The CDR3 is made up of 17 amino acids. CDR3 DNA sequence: TGTGCCAGCAGACCGGGACAGGGCCTCTCTGGGGCCAACGTCCTGACTTTC. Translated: CASRPGQGLSGANVLTF.